The clone carrying this T cell receptor beta chain was seen many times. The cDNA came from 5'RACE with 10-nucleotide random UMIs. From the 5' RACE reads, TCRdb called clonotypes with MiXCR, one entry per CDR3 protein. Seen here are 100,000 or so distinct CDR3 sequences, less than 15% observed once, and the top ten hold roughly 5%. V gave up 7 bases and J gave up 6 bases; unmatched junction bases: 8. CDR3 length: 13 residues. The data are from a study of neurological immune-mediated disorders. The time point: longitudinal time-point 2. Unsorted libraries were generated from 2 million PBMCs. These cells had been stored in RNAlater at -80 C.

J is TRBJ1-2 and V is TRBV12-3 or TRBV12-4; 7 bases are a match to TRBD1. Sequencing input: PBMCs. This clonotype was sampled from a female donor with HTLV-1-associated myelopathy (HAM/TSP). The CDR3 DNA reads TGTGCCAGCACCCTCGGGACAGACGATGGCTACACCTTC. This codes for CASTLGTDDGYTF.